The 10 T cell receptor beta chains listed next were all sequenced from one sample in a study of blood T cell repertoires in COVID-19. Using immunoSEQ multiplex PCR, the repertoire was profiled, and TCRdb retains in-frame clones only, with some absent. The sample has around 260,000 clones, approximately 90% seen once. The sequencing sample was made of peripheral blood. The source of these receptors is a woman aged 25 to 39 with COVID-19, enrolled during active disease.

The chain carries TRBV28 and TRBJ1-1; TRBD1 agrees at 7 bases. The CDR3 consists of 14 residues. From germline, CDR1 is MDHEN and CDR2 SYDVKM. The V and J ends lost 6 bases and 5 bases, in that order; junction bases with no gene match: 9. The CDR3, as DNA: TGTGCCAGCAGGCGCCGGGACAGCATAACTGAAGCTTTCTTT. Protein: CASRRRDSITEAFF.

V and J are TRBV5-1 and TRBJ1-2; maybe TRBD1 (6 bases). CDR3 length equals 13 residues. Germline V gene data show CDR1 as SGHRS and CDR2 as YFSETQ. Trimming removed 7 bases from V and 8 bases from J, with 18 bases in between. The CDR3 nucleotides read TGCGCCAGCTCGTCGGGCAGGGGCGACGGCTACACCTTC. This codes for CASSSGRGDGYTF. The full variable domain, its missing parts supplied by reference TRBV5-1 and TRBJ1-2, is KAGVTQTPRYLIKTRGQQVTLSCSPISGHRSVSWYQQTPGQGLQFLFEYFSETQRNKGNFPGRFSGRQFSNSRSEMNVSTLELGDSALYLCASSSGRGDGYTFGSGTRLTVV.

The chain has TRBV6-5 and TRBJ2-3; D is undetermined. The V end was cut by 3 bases, the J end by 6 bases, with 4 bases between. Germline values: CDR1 MNHEY, CDR2 SVGAGI. The CDR3 totals 11 residues. CDR3 sequence reads: CASSYLDTQYF. The CDR3 nucleotides are TGTGCCAGCAGTTATCTCGATACGCAGTATTTT.

The rearrangement uses TRBV2 and TRBJ2-1; 10 bases are shared with TRBD2. Losses at the gene ends were 8 bases for V and 8 bases for J; bases not matched to a gene: 6. The CDR3 runs to 13 residues. Germline-derived CDR1 and CDR2 are SNHLY and FYNNEI. The CDR3 reads CASVPSGSDEQFF. DNA of the CDR3: TGTGCCAGCGTTCCTAGCGGGAGTGATGAGCAGTTCTTC.

The V gene is TRBV6-2 or TRBV6-3, the J gene TRBJ2-3, with D unclear. The CDR3 is 12 amino acids. V shed 4 bases and J shed 4 bases, with 6 bases lying between them. Looked up from germline, CDR1 is MNHEY and CDR2 is SVGEGT. The CDR3 DNA reads as TGTGCCAGCAGTTCCCTCGCAGATACGCAGTATTTT. Residues: CASSSLADTQYF.

The chain couples TRBV11-2 to TRBJ2-7, with 8 bases fitting TRBD2. The CDR3 extends over 15 amino acids. J was trimmed by 5 bases and V by 4 bases; bases with no gene match: 10. Germline V gene data show CDR1 as SGHAT and CDR2 as FQNNGV. The CDR3 is CASSSPGLGVHEQYF. The CDR3 DNA is TGTGCCAGCAGCTCTCCGGGACTAGGAGTCCACGAGCAGTACTTC.

The genes are TRBV30 and TRBJ1-2; D uncertain. The germline gives CDR1 GTSNPN, CDR2 SVGIG (reference sequence). Between the trimmed V and J ends, which lost 0 bases and 4 bases, there was a span of 9 bases. The CDR3 runs to 13 residues. The CDR3 DNA sequence: TGTGCCTGGAGTGTACGAGGGAGCTATGGCTACACCTTC. Translation gives CAWSVRGSYGYTF.

V is TRBV19 and J is TRBJ2-3; D call uncertain. Trimming shortened V by 3 bases and J by 0 bases, and 4 bases separated the two germline ends. This CDR3 is 13 amino acids long. Germline V CDR1 and CDR2: LNHDA, SQIVND (reference sequence). The CDR3 is CASSMGSTDTQYF. The CDR3 DNA sequence: TGTGCCAGTAGTATGGGCAGCACAGATACGCAGTATTTT. Together with reference TRBV19 and TRBJ2-3, the CDR3 gives the full variable domain: DGGITQSPKYLFRKEGQNVTLSCEQNLNHDAMYWYRQDPGQGLRLIYYSQIVNDFQKGDIAEGYSVSREKKESFPLTVTSAQKNPTAFYLCASSMGSTDTQYFGPGTRLTVL.

This clone was picked up one time. V is TRBV15 and J is TRBJ2-7, with D possibly being TRBD2 (6 bases). Trimming left V 0 bases short and J 3 bases short, with 12 bases between. The CDR3 is 15 amino acids. The germline gives CDR1 LNHNV, CDR2 YYDKDF (reference sequence). This CDR3 is CATSRDRGTHYEQYF. The DNA for the CDR3 is TGTGCCACCAGCAGAGATCGGGGGACCCACTACGAGCAGTACTTC.

The J gene is TRBJ1-1, the V gene TRBV28; 9 bases line up with TRBD1. V gave up 10 bases and J gave up 1 base; unmatched junction bases: 4. The CDR3 totals 13 residues. Looked up from germline, CDR1 is MDHEN and CDR2 is SYDVKM. CDR3 loop: CAISTGGNTEAFF. CDR3 coding DNA: TGTGCCATTTCGACAGGGGGGAACACTGAAGCTTTCTTT.